The entry below describes one TCR beta chain. Its antigen is not known. The entry originates in a study of beta chain features in type 1 diabetes. Study-level findings and limits: In every one of the four CD4+ subsets, TCRB CDR3s were moderately but significantly shorter in Type 1 diabetes patients.

Germline values: CDR1 MRHNA, CDR2 SNTAGT. The CDR3 is 13 residues long. The V gene lost 8 bases and the J gene lost 4 bases, with 14 bases spanning the gap. The isolated RNA, all of it, was reverse transcribed, so expressed TCRB transcripts were what got sequenced. Only in-frame clones appear in the TCRdb table, and some are missing; sequencing was by immunoSEQ multiplex PCR. This sample has 640,000 or so clones; 10% to 15% occur once, and the top ten carry 0.02% to 0.025%. The sample consisted of naive CD4+ T cells from blood. The origin of this receptor is a man younger than 35 with type 1 diabetes. The chain links TRBV6-4 to TRBJ1-1, with D hard to call. CDR3 sequence reads: CASVANGRTEAFF. The CDR3 nucleotides read TGTGCCAGCGTCGCAAACGGTCGCACTGAAGCTTTCTTT.